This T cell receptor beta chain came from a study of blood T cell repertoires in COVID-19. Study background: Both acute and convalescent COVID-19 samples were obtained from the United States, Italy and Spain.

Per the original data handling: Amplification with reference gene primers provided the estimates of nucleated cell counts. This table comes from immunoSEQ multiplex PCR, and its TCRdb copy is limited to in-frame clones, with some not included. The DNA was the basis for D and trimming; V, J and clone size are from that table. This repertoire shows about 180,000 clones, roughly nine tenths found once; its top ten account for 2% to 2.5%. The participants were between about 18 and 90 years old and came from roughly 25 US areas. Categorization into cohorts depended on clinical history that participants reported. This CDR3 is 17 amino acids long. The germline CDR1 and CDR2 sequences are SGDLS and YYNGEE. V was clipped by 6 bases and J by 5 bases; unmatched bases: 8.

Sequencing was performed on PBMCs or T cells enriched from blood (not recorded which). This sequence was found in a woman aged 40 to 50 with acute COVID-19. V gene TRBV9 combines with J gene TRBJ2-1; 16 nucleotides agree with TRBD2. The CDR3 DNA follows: TGTGCCAGCACCCCGGGACTAGCGGGGGGGCTCCACAATGAGCAGTTCTTC. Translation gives CASTPGLAGGLHNEQFF.